These 23 T cell receptor beta chains originate from one sample sequenced in a study of T cells in Graves' hyperthyroidism and ophthalmopathy. Template material for amplifying TCR beta CDR3 regions consisted of RNA transcripts. When the TCR CDR3 underwent first-round RT-PCR, the HTBI primer set was used. TCRdb re-called the multiplex PCR reads through MiXCR, storing one row per CDR3 protein. The sample shows about 560,000 distinct CDR3 sequences, over 15% of them seen only once. The sample taken for sequencing was blood. These TCRs come from a woman younger than 35 with Graves' hyperthyroidism.

The chain has TRBV24-1 and TRBJ2-1; D ambiguous. This CDR3 is 11 amino acids long. Trimming shortened V by 9 bases and J by 4 bases, and 6 bases separated the two germline ends. CDR1 is KGHDR, CDR2 SFDVKD, per germline. The CDR3 DNA follows: TGTGCCACCGAGCAATACAATGAGCAGTTCTTC. This translates into CATEQYNEQFF.

This clonotype showed up just a few times. The rearrangement links TRBV15 to TRBJ2-1; TRBD2 is a possible D gene (5 bases). Per the germline V gene, CDR1 is LNHNV and CDR2 is YYDKDF (reference sequence). There are 10 residues in the CDR3. With 8 bases removed from V and 10 bases from J, the gap between germline ends came to 9 bases. CDR3 nucleotide sequence: TGTGCCACCGCCGAGCGGGAGCAGTTCTTC. Protein sequence: CATAEREQFF.

The chain recombines TRBV6-1 with TRBJ2-7; TRBD1 might be the D (6 bases). Looked up from germline, CDR1 is MNHNS and CDR2 is SASEGT. This CDR3 has 14 residues. The V and J ends lost 6 bases and 5 bases respectively, with 17 bases between them. The CDR3 DNA sequence: TGTGCCAGCAGCACCATGGGGACACTGAACGAGCAGTACTTC. Translation: CASSTMGTLNEQYF.

The chain recombines TRBV20-1 with TRBJ2-2; D not resolved. CDR1 and CDR2 (germline): DFQATT, SNEGSKA (reference sequence). This CDR3 is 12 amino acids long. The CDR3 region has the DNA TGCAGCTGGGGTTTCAACACCGGGGAGCTGTTTTTT. Translation: CSWGFNTGELFF.

The genes are TRBV12-5 and TRBJ2-3, with 10 bases lining up with TRBD2. V lost 5 bases to trimming and J lost 11 bases; unmatched junction nucleotides: 4. This CDR3 has 12 amino acids. Per germline, CDR1 LGHNT and CDR2 FRNRAP. For the CDR3, the DNA is TGTGCTAGTGGTCCGATAGCGGGGGGGCAGTATTTT. It specifies CASGPIAGGQYF. Using reference TRBV12-5 and TRBJ2-3 for the parts outside the CDR3, the full variable domain is DARVTQTPRHKVTEMGQEVTMRCQPILGHNTVFWYRQTMMQGLELLAYFRNRAPLDDSGMPKDRFSAEMPDATLATLKIQPSEPRDSAVYFCASGPIAGGQYFGPGTRLTVL.

At least ten counts were recorded for this clonotype. V gene TRBV20-1 combines with J gene TRBJ2-1; TRBD2 agrees at 12 bases. The CDR3 is 14 residues long. The junction had 7 bases not matched to a gene; V was cut back by 3 bases and J by 10 bases. Germline V lookup: CDR1 DFQATT, CDR2 SNEGSKA (reference sequence). The CDR3 here is CSASSSGGVREQFF. CDR3 DNA sequence: TGCAGTGCTAGTTCTAGCGGGGGGGTTAGGGAGCAGTTCTTC.

At least ten counts were recorded for this clonotype. V and J are TRBV28 and TRBJ2-1; TRBD2 agrees at 13 bases. The J segment lost 9 bases and the V segment lost 3 bases, leaving 8 bases of the junction unmatched. The length of the CDR3 is 16 residues. Germline CDR1 is MDHEN and CDR2 is SYDVKM. In DNA, the CDR3 is TGTGCCAGCAGTTTTTCCGGGACTAGCGGGACGGGTGAGCAGTTCTTC. Protein sequence: CASSFSGTSGTGEQFF.

This clonotype has a handful of counts. The chain uses TRBV6-1 and TRBJ2-2, with D maybe TRBD2 (5 bases). Deletions cut 5 bases from V and 1 base from J, with 8 bases between. The CDR3 extends over 14 amino acids. The V gene's germline CDR1 is MNHNS and CDR2 SASEGT. The CDR3 region has the DNA TGTGCCAGCAGTAATGCGGGGAACACCGGGGAGCTGTTTTTT. It translates to CASSNAGNTGELFF.

This clonotype was counted ten times or more. V and J are TRBV27 and TRBJ2-7, with 11 nucleotides matching TRBD1. CDR1 is MNHEY, CDR2 SMNVEV, per germline (reference sequence). V shed 8 bases and J 7 bases; nucleotides not matched to a gene: 10. The length of the CDR3 is 14 residues. CDR3: CASRSLDRGQEQYF. In nucleotides, the CDR3 is TGTGCCAGCCGGTCATTGGACAGGGGGCAAGAGCAGTACTTC.

This clonotype was counted ten times or more. V usage is TRBV11-2 and J usage is TRBJ1-4; D gene unclear. The V gene's germline CDR1 is SGHAT and CDR2 FQNNGV. CDR3 size: 14 residues. Trimming took 5 bases from V and 5 from J, leaving 12 bases between them. CDR3 coding DNA: TGTGCCAGCAGCATGGACGGCCTAAATGAAAAACTGTTTTTT. It yields the protein CASSMDGLNEKLFF.

At least ten counts were recorded for this clonotype. The CDR3 DNA reads as TGTGCCAGCAGTGAAGGACGGCGGAATCAGCCCCAGCATTTT. Encoded protein: CASSEGRRNQPQHF. The chain employs TRBV6-1 and TRBJ1-5; D unclear. The CDR3 is 14 residues long. Germline V gene sequence: CDR1 MNHNS, CDR2 SASEGT. Trimming cost V 1 base and J 4 bases, with 8 bases left between them.

The chain couples TRBV4-3 to TRBJ2-3; D is unresolved. CDR1 LGHNA and CDR2 YSLEER come from the germline V gene. Trimming took off 1 base at V and 3 bases at J, with 11 bases between the two ends. This CDR3 is built from 15 residues. The CDR3 DNA sequence: TGCGCCAGCAGCCAAGGCGTTGGTGTGACAGATACGCAGTATTTT. Translated, it gives CASSQGVGVTDTQYF.

This clonotype was detected a few times. The chain joins TRBV6-1 to TRBJ2-1; possibly TRBD1 for D (5 bases). The CDR3 has 16 residues. V gave up 5 bases and J gave up 0 bases, with 14 bases separating them. Germline CDR1 MNHNS, CDR2 SASEGT. In nucleotides, the CDR3 is TGTGCCAGCAGTCCCCTGACAGCCCCCTCCTACAATGAGCAGTTCTTC. It translates to CASSPLTAPSYNEQFF.

A few counts support this clonotype. This rearrangement joins TRBV5-1 to TRBJ2-7; D may be TRBD1 (5 bases). CDR3 size: 15 residues. The V gene lost 2 bases and the J gene lost 2 bases, with 14 bases spanning the gap. The V gene's germline CDR1 is SGHRS and CDR2 YFSETQ. The CDR3 region is CASSFSGASTYEQYF. CDR3 nucleotides: TGCGCCAGCAGCTTCAGTGGGGCTTCGACCTACGAGCAGTACTTC.

This clonotype was seen ten or more times. This chain links TRBV12-3 or TRBV12-4 with TRBJ2-7; D tentatively fits TRBD1 or TRBD2 (5 bases each). This CDR3 is 14 amino acids long. Between the trimmed V and J ends, which lost 5 bases and 3 bases, there was a span of 14 bases. CDR3 loop: CASSGRDRGYEQYF. For the CDR3, the DNA is TGTGCCAGCAGTGGCCGGGACCGAGGCTACGAGCAGTACTTC.

Comment on this clonotype: A much more abundant neighbour one base away suggests this may be a read error. The gene calls are TRBV12-3 or TRBV12-4 and TRBJ2-7; no definite D call. The CDR3 covers 15 residues. In nucleotides, the CDR3 is TGTGCCAGCAGTTTAGTTCCCGGGCTCTCCAACGAGCAGTACTTC. This codes for CASSLVPGLSNEQYF.

The V call is TRBV4-1, the J call TRBJ2-3; a weak D match, TRBD2 (6 bases). The CDR3 length is 16 residues. Trimming took 2 bases from V and 5 from J, leaving 17 bases between them. CDR1 MGHRA and CDR2 YSYEKL come from the germline V gene. CDR3 residues: CASSQPPRGSKDTQYF. The CDR3 DNA sequence: TGCGCCAGCAGCCAACCTCCCCGGGGGAGTAAAGATACGCAGTATTTT.

This clonotype was seen repeatedly, ten times or more. The V gene is TRBV11-2, the J gene TRBJ2-1, with TRBD2 matching 13 bases. The V gene's germline CDR1 is SGHAT and CDR2 FQNNGV. V lost 3 bases and J lost 3; bases outside the gene matches: 5. CDR3 length equals 17 residues. CDR3 DNA: TGTGCCAGCAGCTTGACTAGCGGGGGGTTCTTCTACAATGAGCAGTTCTTC. Its translation: CASSLTSGGFFYNEQFF.

The chain employs TRBV5-1 and TRBJ2-7, with TRBD1 matching 7 bases. With V trimmed by 5 bases and J by 2 bases, 13 bases remained unmatched. CDR1 is SGHRS and CDR2 is YFSETQ in the germline V gene. The CDR3 is 16 amino acids. The CDR3, as DNA: TGCGCCAGCAGACCCCTTCCGGGACAGACAACCTACGAGCAGTACTTC. It translates to CASRPLPGQTTYEQYF.

This clonotype has a count of ten or more. This sequence joins TRBV11-3 and TRBJ1-2; possibly TRBD1 for D (5 bases). The CDR3 totals 14 residues. Trimming took off 4 bases at V and 4 bases at J, with 13 bases between the two ends. From germline, CDR1 is SGHNT and CDR2 YENEEA. In DNA form, the CDR3 reads TGTGCCAGCAGCTGGGGGAGTCAGGGCTATGGCTACACCTTC. Protein: CASSWGSQGYGYTF.

This clonotype was recorded many times. This chain links TRBV20-1 with TRBJ2-7; 11 positions agree with TRBD2. The length of the CDR3 is 15 residues. V shed 1 base and J 3 bases; nucleotides not matched to a gene: 5. Germline V gene sequence: CDR1 DFQATT, CDR2 SNEGSKA (reference sequence). CDR3 in DNA: TGCAGTGCTAGAGGGACTAGCGGGTTCCTCTACGAGCAGTACTTC. Amino acid sequence: CSARGTSGFLYEQYF.

The chain uses TRBV4-3 and TRBJ2-6; D might be TRBD1 or TRBD2, each matching 5 bases. Germline-derived CDR1 and CDR2 are LGHNA and YSLEER. Deletions cut 2 bases from V and 0 bases from J, with 11 bases between. The CDR3 covers 17 residues. CDR3 protein: CASSQSGDRSGANVLTF. The CDR3 nucleotides are TGCGCCAGCAGCCAATCCGGGGACCGCTCTGGGGCCAACGTCCTGACTTTC.

This clonotype was counted between two and nine times. A much larger clonotype is one base distant, so this may be a read error. No conserved phenylalanine or tryptophan is present at the end of the CDR3, so a read error is the likely explanation. V usage is TRBV2 and J usage is TRBJ2-7, with TRBD1 as a possible D gene (5 bases). The CDR3 sequence is 14 residues long. V shed 6 bases and J shed 3 bases, with 15 bases lying between them. Germline CDR1 is SNHLY and CDR2 is FYNNEI. The chain's CDR3 is CASSHRKSSYEQYL. The CDR3 DNA reads as TGTGCCAGCAGCCACAGGAAATCCAGCTACGAGCAGTACCTC.